This T cell receptor (beta chain) originates from a study of control samples from healthy donors and cancer patients. Trimming shortened V by 4 bases and J by 14 bases, and 9 bases separated the two germline ends. CDR3 length: 11 amino acids. Germline CDR1 and CDR2: MNHEY and SMNVEV (reference sequence). The method was immunoSEQ multiplex PCR; TCRdb's version includes in-frame clones alone and lacks a portion of them. The sample holds approximately 150,000 clones; over 85% are singletons and the top ten take approximately 5.7%. The chain couples TRBV27 to TRBJ1-6; D ambiguous. Sequencing used blood. This TCR came from a young man in good health. Here the CDR3 reads CASSSGFTLHF. The CDR3 DNA reads as TGTGCCAGCAGTTCCGGATTCACCCTCCACTTT.